This T cell receptor (beta chain) is from a study of OX40 agonist ivuxolimab in advanced cancers. Background on the whole study: The costimulatory receptor OX40 (CD134) was targeted by ivuxolimab, a fully human IgG2 agonistic monoclonal antibody. Patients were allowed to have had prior anti-PD-1, anti-PD-L1 or anti-CTLA-4 therapy, and about 40% of the dose-escalation patients had been treated with checkpoint inhibitors. The monotherapy dose-escalation portion (N ≈ 57 patients) of the phase I ivuxolimab trial is reported in the paper. Among the approximately 54 dose-escalation patients, some 20 had hepatocellular carcinoma, approximately 15 melanoma, 9 renal cell carcinoma and 9 head and neck cancer. Partial responses were achieved by three dose-escalation patients, of whom one had hepatocellular carcinoma and two had cutaneous melanoma. Intravenous ivuxolimab was administered to patients every 2 weeks at six dose levels: 0.01, 0.1, 0.3, 1.5, 3 and 10 mg/kg. The purpose of peripheral TCRbeta sequencing was to test whether ivuxolimab changed TCR sequence diversity and led to clonal T-cell expansion. A male proportion of 82.7% and a mean age of about 60 years, ranging from roughly 20 to 80, were recorded for the dose-escalation cohort. The full study reports these points: At doses from 0.1 to 3.0 mg/kg, clonal expansion was seen in both CD4+ and CD8+ blood T cells between baseline and week 6. Low levels of normalized T-cell clonal expansion were also seen in some patients who did not respond. Partial responders in the 0.1-3.0 mg/kg groups had among the lowest normalized peripheral clonal expansion, especially among CD8+ T cells. On average, CD8+ T cells showed more expanded clones than CD4+ T cells after ivuxolimab. Antigen specificity was not determined for the clonally expanded peripheral T cells.

There are 12 amino acids in the CDR3, from cysteine to phenylalanine inclusive. This entry keeps only the CDR3 DNA: 36 bases, framed from base 1. CDR1 and CDR2 are drawn from the germline V gene: MDHEN, SYDVKM. V is pruned by 6 bases and J by 7 bases, leaving 5 bases of the junction without a gene match. Regarding this clone: Its binding antigen is unknown. Base qualities were left out, and no much larger clone turns up one base away.

Genomic DNA was extracted from sorted cells for sequencing of the TCRbeta CDR3 region. The immunoSEQ Assay was used for sequencing of TCRbeta CDR3 regions. What TCRdb holds here is the immuneACCESS table cut down to in-frame rearrangements. Part of the clones is not present; checked against another copy, under half of the missing clones reflect an unresolved V gene, and the others are unexplained. The table for this sample lists approximately 83,000 clones; around 85% of them were counted only once. In total, the top ten clones hold 4% to 6% of the sample. Patients with a history of autoimmune disease or receiving systemic immunosuppression were excluded from the trial. Peripheral blood for TCR sequencing was collected from all dose cohorts at baseline, on cycle 4 day 1, and on cycle 7 day 1. Samples were obtained from an open-label, multicenter, first-in-human phase I dose-escalation trial of ivuxolimab. The trial enrolled adults with locally advanced or metastatic head and neck squamous cell, hepatocellular, melanoma or renal cell carcinoma. Before TCR sequencing, CD4+ T cells and CD8+ T cells were sorted from peripheral blood as separate populations.

In this chain, TRBV28 is recombined with TRBJ1-2; the junction holds 7 bases that match TRBD1. Here the sequenced sample was CD4+ or CD8+ T cells sorted from blood, taken in a trial of the OX40 agonist ivuxolimab. The source of this sequence is an adult with an advanced solid tumor such as melanoma, head and neck, liver or kidney cancer. The CDR3 protein: CASSDRVSGYTF. The sequenced DNA: TGTGCCAGCAGCGACAGGGTTTCTGGCTACACCTTC.